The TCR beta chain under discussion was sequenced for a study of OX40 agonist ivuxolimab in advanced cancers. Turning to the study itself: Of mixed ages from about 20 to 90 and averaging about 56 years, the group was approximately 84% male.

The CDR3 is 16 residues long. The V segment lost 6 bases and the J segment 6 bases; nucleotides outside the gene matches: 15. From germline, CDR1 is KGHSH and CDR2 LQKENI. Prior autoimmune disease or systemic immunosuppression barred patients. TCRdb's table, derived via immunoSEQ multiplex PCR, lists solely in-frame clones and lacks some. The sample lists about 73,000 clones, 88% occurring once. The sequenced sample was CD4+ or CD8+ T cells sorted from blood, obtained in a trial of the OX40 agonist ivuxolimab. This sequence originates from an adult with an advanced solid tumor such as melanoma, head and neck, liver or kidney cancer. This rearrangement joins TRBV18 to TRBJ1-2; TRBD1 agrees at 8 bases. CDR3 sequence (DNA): TGTGCCAGCTCCCCAAGTGCTGGGACAGGTCTCGATGGCTACACCTTC. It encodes CASSPSAGTGLDGYTF.